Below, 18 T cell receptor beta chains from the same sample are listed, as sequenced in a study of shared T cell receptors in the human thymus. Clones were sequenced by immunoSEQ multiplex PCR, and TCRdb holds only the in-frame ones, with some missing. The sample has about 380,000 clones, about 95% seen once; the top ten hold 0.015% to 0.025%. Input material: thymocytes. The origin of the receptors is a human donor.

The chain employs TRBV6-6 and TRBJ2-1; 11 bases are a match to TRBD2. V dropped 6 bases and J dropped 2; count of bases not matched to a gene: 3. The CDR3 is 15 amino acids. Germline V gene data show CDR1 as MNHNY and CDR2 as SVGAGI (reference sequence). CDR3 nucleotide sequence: TGTGCCAGCAGCCAACTAGCGGGAGCCTACAATGAGCAGTTCTTC. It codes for CASSQLAGAYNEQFF.

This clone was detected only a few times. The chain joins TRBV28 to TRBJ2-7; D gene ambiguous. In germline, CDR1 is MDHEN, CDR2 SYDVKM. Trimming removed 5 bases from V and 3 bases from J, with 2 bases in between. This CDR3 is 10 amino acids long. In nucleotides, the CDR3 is TGTGCCAGCAGTGACTACGAGCAGTACTTC. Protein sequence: CASSDYEQYF.

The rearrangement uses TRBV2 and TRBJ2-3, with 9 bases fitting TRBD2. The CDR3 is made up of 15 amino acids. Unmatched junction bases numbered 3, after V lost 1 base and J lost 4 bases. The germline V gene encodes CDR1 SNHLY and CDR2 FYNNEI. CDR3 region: CASSEEREAPDTQYF. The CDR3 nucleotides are TGTGCCAGCAGTGAAGAGCGGGAGGCCCCAGATACGCAGTATTTT.

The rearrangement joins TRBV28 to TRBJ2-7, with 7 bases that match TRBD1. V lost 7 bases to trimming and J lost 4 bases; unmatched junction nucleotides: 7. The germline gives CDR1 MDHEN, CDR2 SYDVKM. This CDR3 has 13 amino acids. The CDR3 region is CASKGQMKYEQYF. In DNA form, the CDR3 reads TGTGCCAGCAAGGGACAGATGAAATACGAGCAGTACTTC.

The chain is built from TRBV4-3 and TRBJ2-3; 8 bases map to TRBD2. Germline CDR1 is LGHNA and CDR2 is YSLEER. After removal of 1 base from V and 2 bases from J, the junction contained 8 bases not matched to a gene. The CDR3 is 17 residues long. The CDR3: CASSQAPWREVTDTQYF. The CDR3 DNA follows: TGCGCCAGCAGCCAAGCGCCTTGGCGGGAGGTCACAGATACGCAGTATTTT.

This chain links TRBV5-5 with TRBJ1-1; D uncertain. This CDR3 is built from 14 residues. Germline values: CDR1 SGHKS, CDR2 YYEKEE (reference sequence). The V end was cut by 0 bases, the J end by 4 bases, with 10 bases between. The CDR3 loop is CASSLGGGSTEAFF. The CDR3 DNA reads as TGTGCCAGCAGCTTGGGAGGCGGGAGCACTGAAGCTTTCTTT.

CDR3 DNA: TGTGCCAGCAAAGGTGAATTAGGGGGTAACAATGAGCAGTTCTTC. Residues: CASKGELGGNNEQFF. This chain joins TRBV6-4 and TRBJ2-1; the D gene is possibly TRBD1 (6 bases). V lost 7 bases, J lost 5 bases, and 18 bases lay in between. Germline CDR1 is MRHNA and CDR2 is SNTAGT. CDR3 length: 15 amino acids.

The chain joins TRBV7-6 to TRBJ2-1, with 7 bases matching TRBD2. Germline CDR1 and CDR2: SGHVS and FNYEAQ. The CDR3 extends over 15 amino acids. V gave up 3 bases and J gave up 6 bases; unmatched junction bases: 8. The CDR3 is CASSLGLSGTNEQFF. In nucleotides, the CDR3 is TGTGCCAGCAGCTTGGGTCTGAGCGGGACCAATGAGCAGTTCTTC.

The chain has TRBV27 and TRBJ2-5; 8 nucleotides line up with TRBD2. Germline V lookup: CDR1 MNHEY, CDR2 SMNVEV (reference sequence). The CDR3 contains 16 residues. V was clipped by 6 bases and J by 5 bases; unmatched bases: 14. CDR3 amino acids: CASSPGGSGILETQYF. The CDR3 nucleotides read TGTGCCAGCAGCCCGGGGGGTAGCGGGATCCTGGAGACCCAGTACTTC.

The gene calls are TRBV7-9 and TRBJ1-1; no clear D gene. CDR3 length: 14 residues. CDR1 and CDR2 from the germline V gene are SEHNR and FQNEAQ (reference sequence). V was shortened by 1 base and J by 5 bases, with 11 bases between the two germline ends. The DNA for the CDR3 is TGTGCCAGCAGCTTAGAATTTAGGTTAACTGAAGCTTTCTTT. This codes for CASSLEFRLTEAFF.

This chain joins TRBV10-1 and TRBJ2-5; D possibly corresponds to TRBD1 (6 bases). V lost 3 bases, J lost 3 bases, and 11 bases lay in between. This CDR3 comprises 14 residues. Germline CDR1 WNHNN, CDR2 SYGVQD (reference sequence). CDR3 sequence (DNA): TGCGCCAGCAGTGACAGGGGAACGGAAGAGACCCAGTACTTC. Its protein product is CASSDRGTEETQYF.

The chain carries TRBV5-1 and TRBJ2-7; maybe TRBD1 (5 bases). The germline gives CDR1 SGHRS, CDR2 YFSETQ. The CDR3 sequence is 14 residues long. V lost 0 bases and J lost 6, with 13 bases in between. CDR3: CASSLAPRDGEQYF. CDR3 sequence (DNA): TGCGCCAGCAGCTTGGCCCCCAGGGATGGCGAGCAGTACTTC.

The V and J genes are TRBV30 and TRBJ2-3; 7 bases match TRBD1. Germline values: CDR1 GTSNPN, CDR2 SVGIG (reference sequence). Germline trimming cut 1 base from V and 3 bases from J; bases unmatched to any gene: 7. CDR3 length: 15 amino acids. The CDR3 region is CAWSGQGLGTDTQYF. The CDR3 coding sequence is TGTGCCTGGAGTGGACAGGGATTGGGTACAGATACGCAGTATTTT.

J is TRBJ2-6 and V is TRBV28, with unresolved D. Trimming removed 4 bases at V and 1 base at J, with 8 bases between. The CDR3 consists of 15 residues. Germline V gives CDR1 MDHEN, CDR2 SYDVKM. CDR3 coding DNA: TGTGCCAGCAGTTGGGTCCCATCTGGGGCCAACGTCCTGACTTTC. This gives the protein CASSWVPSGANVLTF.

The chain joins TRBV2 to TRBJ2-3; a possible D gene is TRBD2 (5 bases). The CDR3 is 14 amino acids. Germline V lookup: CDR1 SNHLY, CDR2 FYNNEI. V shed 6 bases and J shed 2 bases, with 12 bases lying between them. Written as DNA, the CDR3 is TGTGCCAGCAGAAAGGACTGGGTCACAGATACGCAGTATTTT. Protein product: CASRKDWVTDTQYF.

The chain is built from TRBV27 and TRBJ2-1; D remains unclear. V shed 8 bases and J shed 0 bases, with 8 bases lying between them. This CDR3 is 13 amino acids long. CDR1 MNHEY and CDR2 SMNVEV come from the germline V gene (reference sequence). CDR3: CASGVGSYNEQFF. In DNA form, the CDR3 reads TGTGCCAGCGGGGTAGGCTCCTACAATGAGCAGTTCTTC.

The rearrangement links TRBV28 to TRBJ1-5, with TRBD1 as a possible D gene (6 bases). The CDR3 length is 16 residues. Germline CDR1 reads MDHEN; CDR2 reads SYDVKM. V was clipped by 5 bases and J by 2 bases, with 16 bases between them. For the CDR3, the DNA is TGTGCCAGCAGTCTAATCAAACGACAGGGCAATCAGCCCCAGCATTTT. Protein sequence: CASSLIKRQGNQPQHF.

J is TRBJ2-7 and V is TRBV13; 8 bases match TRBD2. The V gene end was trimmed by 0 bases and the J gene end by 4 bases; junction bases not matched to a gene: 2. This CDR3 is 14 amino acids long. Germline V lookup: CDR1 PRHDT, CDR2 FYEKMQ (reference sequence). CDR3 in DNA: TGTGCCAGCAGCTTAGGCGGGAGGGTGTACGAGCAGTACTTC. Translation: CASSLGGRVYEQYF.